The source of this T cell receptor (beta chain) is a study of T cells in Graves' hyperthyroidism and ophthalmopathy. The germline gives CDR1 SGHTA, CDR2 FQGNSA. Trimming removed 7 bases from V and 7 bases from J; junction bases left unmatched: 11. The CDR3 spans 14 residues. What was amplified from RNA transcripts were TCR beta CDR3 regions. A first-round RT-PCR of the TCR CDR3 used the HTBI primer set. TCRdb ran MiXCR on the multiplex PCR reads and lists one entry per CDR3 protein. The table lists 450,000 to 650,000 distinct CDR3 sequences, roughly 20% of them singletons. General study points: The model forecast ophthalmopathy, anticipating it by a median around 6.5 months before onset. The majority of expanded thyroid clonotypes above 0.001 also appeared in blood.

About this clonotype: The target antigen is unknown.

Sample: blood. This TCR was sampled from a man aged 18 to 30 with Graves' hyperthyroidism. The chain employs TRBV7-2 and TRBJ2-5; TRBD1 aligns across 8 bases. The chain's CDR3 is CASNLGQGGGTQYF. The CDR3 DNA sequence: TGTGCCAGCAACCTCGGACAGGGCGGCGGGACCCAGTACTTC.